Below are 17 T cell receptor beta chains sequenced from a single sample in a study of beta chain features in type 1 diabetes (dated by TCRdb to 2016 to 2019). Here is what the overall study found, with its caveats: Type 1 diabetes patients showed a moderate but significant shortening of TCRB CDR3 length in all four CD4+ subsets.

These receptors lack a known antigen. The library was built by means of the immunoSEQ multiplex PCR assay. The High Capacity cDNA Reverse Transcription Kit was used to reverse transcribe all of the isolated RNA, meaning that expressed TCRB transcripts were what got sequenced. TCRdb took this table from immuneACCESS and kept in-frame rearrangements with V and J called. Such tables lack part of the clones; where checked against another copy, unresolved V genes explain under half of the gap, and the rest is unexplained. The sample includes around 600,000 clones, with around 12% observed a single time. 0.09% to 0.15% of the sample belongs to the ten largest clones. The source material was naive CD4+ T cells from blood. This specimen's cell subset or site label, interpreted: true naive CD4+ T cells. The receptors were gathered from a man in his thirties or forties with type 1 diabetes.

The rearrangement links TRBV7-2 to TRBJ2-6, with 9 nucleotides matching TRBD1. The V gene end was trimmed by 6 bases and the J gene end by 1 base; junction bases not matched to a gene: 4. Looked up from germline, CDR1 is SGHTA and CDR2 is FQGNSA. The CDR3 contains 16 residues. The DNA of the CDR3 is TGTGCCAGCAGGGAGACAGGGGGGTCTGGGGCCAACGTCCTGACTTTC. Protein: CASRETGGSGANVLTF.

There are many counts of this clone. The chain couples TRBV12-5 to TRBJ2-1, with D perhaps matching TRBD1 or TRBD2 (5 bases each). The CDR3 consists of 14 residues. The germline V and J ends were trimmed by 5 bases and 8 bases, with 16 bases remaining between them. The V gene's germline CDR1 is LGHNT and CDR2 FRNRAP. Here the CDR3 reads CASGLIQGDDEQFF. The CDR3 DNA reads TGTGCTAGTGGTCTTATCCAAGGGGACGATGAGCAGTTCTTC. The variable domain in full, with the rest retrieved from reference TRBV12-5 and TRBJ2-1, is DARVTQTPRHKVTEMGQEVTMRCQPILGHNTVFWYRQTMMQGLELLAYFRNRAPLDDSGMPKDRFSAEMPDATLATLKIQPSEPRDSAVYFCASGLIQGDDEQFFGPGTRLTVL.

Notes on this clone: The same CDR3 can be traced to other DNA sequences in this sample. This sequence joins TRBV27 and TRBJ1-6; D remains unclear. The V and J ends lost 6 bases and 0 bases respectively, with 0 bases between them. This CDR3 region has 12 residues. Germline V gives CDR1 MNHEY, CDR2 SMNVEV (reference sequence). CDR3 protein: CASSSYNSPLHF. CDR3 sequence (DNA): TGTGCCAGCAGCTCCTATAATTCACCCCTCCACTTT.

The rearrangement links TRBV11-2 to TRBJ2-3; 12 nucleotides line up with TRBD2. The CDR3 is 15 amino acids. Trimming cost V 5 bases and J 1 base; bases outside gene matches: 1. CDR1 and CDR2 (germline): SGHAT, FQNNGV. Written as DNA, the CDR3 is TGTGCCAGCAGCCCTAGCGGGGGGGGCACAGATACGCAGTATTTT. As protein: CASSPSGGGTDTQYF.

This clone has only a few counts. The rearrangement joins TRBV4-3 to TRBJ2-7; 12 bases map to TRBD2. The CDR3 loop spans 16 amino acids. CDR1 and CDR2 (germline): LGHNA, YSLEER. J gave up 5 bases and V 0 bases, and 5 bases lay outside the gene matches. The CDR3 nucleotides are TGCGCCAGCAGCCAAGAAGGACTAGCGGGGTCCCACGAGCAGTACTTC. As protein: CASSQEGLAGSHEQYF.

The rearrangement joins TRBV4-1 to TRBJ1-2, with D possibly TRBD1 on 5 matching bases. The V end was cut by 0 bases, the J end by 3 bases, with 11 bases between. CDR1 is MGHRA and CDR2 is YSYEKL in the germline V gene. The CDR3 covers 15 residues. The CDR3, as DNA: TGCGCCAGCAGCCAAGATCCCGGCAGGGACTATGGCTACACCTTC. It specifies CASSQDPGRDYGYTF.

The chain is built from TRBV29-1 and TRBJ2-3, with D possibly being TRBD1 (5 bases). From germline, CDR1 is SQVTM and CDR2 ANQGSEA. V shed 6 bases and J shed 2 bases, with 12 bases lying between them. The CDR3 extends over 13 amino acids. CDR3 in DNA: TGCAGCGTAGAAAAAGGGGCCACAGATACGCAGTATTTT. Amino acids: CSVEKGATDTQYF.

The table lists this clone with a few counts. The gene calls are TRBV6-5 and TRBJ1-6, with a possible D match to TRBD1 (6 bases). The V gene lost 4 bases and the J gene lost 9 bases, with 16 bases spanning the gap. Looked up from germline, CDR1 is MNHEY and CDR2 is SVGAGI. The CDR3 is made up of 15 amino acids. CDR3 bases: TGTGCCAGCAGTTCGCCCGACAGGCGGGGTTCACCCCTCCACTTT. The encoded protein is CASSSPDRRGSPLHF.

J is TRBJ1-2 and V is TRBV4-1; 8 positions match TRBD1. CDR1 is MGHRA, CDR2 YSYEKL, per germline. The CDR3 runs to 14 residues. Germline trimming cut 2 bases from V and 4 bases from J; bases unmatched to any gene: 3. As DNA, the CDR3 is TGCGCCAGCAGCCAACCGGGACAGGTCTATGGCTACACCTTC. Translating it yields CASSQPGQVYGYTF.

The sample holds a few counts of this clone. This sample includes further DNA sequences coding for the same CDR3. This chain connects TRBV19 to TRBJ2-1; 12 nucleotides match TRBD2. Germline CDR1 LNHDA, CDR2 SQIVND (reference sequence). This CDR3 region has 13 residues. Germline trimming cut 5 bases from V and 10 bases from J; bases unmatched to any gene: 3. As DNA, the CDR3 is TGTGCCAGTAGTCCAGGACTAGCGGGAGAGCAGTTCTTC. Its translation is CASSPGLAGEQFF.

This sequence joins TRBV15 and TRBJ1-5, with D uncertain. This CDR3 region has 16 residues. The V and J ends lost 1 base and 3 bases respectively, with 13 bases between them. Germline-derived CDR1 and CDR2 are LNHNV and YYDKDF (reference sequence). For the CDR3, the DNA is TGTGCCACCAGCAGAGGTAGGGTAGGGAACAATCAGCCCCAGCATTTT. Amino acids: CATSRGRVGNNQPQHF.

This clone has a handful of counts. The genes are TRBV19 and TRBJ1-2; D not certain. This CDR3 is 12 amino acids long. The V end was cut by 6 bases, the J end by 3 bases, with 8 bases between. CDR1 LNHDA and CDR2 SQIVND come from the germline V gene (reference sequence). CDR3 region: CASSPGDYGYTF. Here the CDR3 DNA reads TGTGCCAGTAGCCCGGGTGACTATGGCTACACCTTC.

The V gene is TRBV5-1, the J gene TRBJ1-6; D uncertain. V was cut by 1 base and J by 8 bases, with 19 bases left in between. Germline V CDR1 and CDR2: SGHRS, YFSETQ. This CDR3 comprises 17 residues. CDR3 amino acids: CASSLTFSPVKDSPLHF. The CDR3 DNA follows: TGCGCCAGCAGCTTGACATTCTCGCCAGTCAAGGATTCACCCCTCCACTTT.

This clone was observed a few times. The chain uses TRBV5-4 and TRBJ1-4; tentatively, D is TRBD1 (5 bases). The CDR3 has 14 amino acids. The V end lost 3 bases, the J end lost 5 bases, and 11 bases lay between the germline ends. Germline CDR1 and CDR2: SGHNT and YYREEE (reference sequence). This chain's CDR3 is CASSSQGRNEKLFF. CDR3 nucleotide sequence: TGTGCCAGCAGCTCCCAGGGACGGAATGAAAAACTGTTTTTT. Complete variable domain (other parts from reference TRBV5-4 and TRBJ1-4): ETGVTQSPTHLIKTRGQQVTLRCSSQSGHNTVSWYQQALGQGPQFIFQYYREEENGRGNFPPRFSGLQFPNYSSELNVNALELDDSALYLCASSSQGRNEKLFFGSGTQLSVL.

The chain employs TRBV7-2 and TRBJ2-1, with a possible D match to TRBD1 (6 bases). The V end was cut by 5 bases, the J end by 4 bases, with 18 bases between. The CDR3 spans 16 residues. CDR1 and CDR2 from the germline V gene are SGHTA and FQGNSA. The CDR3 bases are TGTGCCAGCAGCCAATCCCAGGGGAGTCGGTACAATGAGCAGTTCTTC. Protein product: CASSQSQGSRYNEQFF.

There are a few counts of this clone. V is TRBV7-8 and J is TRBJ1-4, with D uncertain. Germline CDR1 is SGHVS and CDR2 is FQNEAQ. V was clipped by 4 bases and J by 1 base, with 13 bases between them. The CDR3 extends over 16 amino acids. The DNA of the CDR3 is TGTGCCAGCAGCTCCGCCGTCGTGCGAACTAATGAAAAACTGTTTTTT. Protein sequence: CASSSAVVRTNEKLFF.

This clone was found a few times. The chain links TRBV7-9 to TRBJ2-3; 7 nucleotides line up with TRBD1. Unmatched junction bases numbered 13, after V lost 7 bases and J lost 3 bases. The CDR3 spans 16 residues. Germline V gene data show CDR1 as SEHNR and CDR2 as FQNEAQ (reference sequence). CDR3 in DNA: TGTGCCAGCACCCCGCAAGGGGGCCCGGGAACAGATACGCAGTATTTT. This sequence encodes CASTPQGGPGTDTQYF.